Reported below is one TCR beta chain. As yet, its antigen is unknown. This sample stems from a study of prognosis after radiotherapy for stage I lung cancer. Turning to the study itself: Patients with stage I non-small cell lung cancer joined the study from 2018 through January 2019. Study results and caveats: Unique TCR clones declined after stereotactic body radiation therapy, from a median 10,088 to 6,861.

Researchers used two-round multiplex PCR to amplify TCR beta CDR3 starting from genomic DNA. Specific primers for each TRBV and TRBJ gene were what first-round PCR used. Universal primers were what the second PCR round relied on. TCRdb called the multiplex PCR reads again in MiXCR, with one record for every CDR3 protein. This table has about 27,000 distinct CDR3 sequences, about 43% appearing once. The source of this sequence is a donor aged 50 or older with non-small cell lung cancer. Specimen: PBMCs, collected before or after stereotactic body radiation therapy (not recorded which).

CDR3: CASNPMGTGNEKLFF. Written as DNA, the CDR3 is TGTGCCAGCAACCCAATGGGGACAGGTAACGAAAAACTGTTTTTT. The J gene is TRBJ1-4, the V gene TRBV6-1; 8 nucleotides line up with TRBD1. This CDR3 has 15 amino acids. The V and J ends lost 7 bases and 8 bases, in that order; junction bases with no gene match: 12. Per germline, CDR1 MNHNS and CDR2 SASEGT.